This T cell receptor beta chain was observed in a study of blood T cells in healthy people across ages. Study details: For every two T cells, template switching captured about one barcoded beta molecule.

General observations from the study: The diversity estimates, figures obtained from one million T cells, were considered underestimates.

In the case of this clonotype: Antigen unknown.

Ranging in age from roughly 6 to 100, the donors were healthy Caucasian individuals from Russia. The use of a sample-barcoded 5' primer and a J-beta primer mix characterized a second PCR of roughly 6 to 11 cycles. Every sample produced at least 3 million CDR3-containing paired-end reads. TCRdb independently ran MiXCR on the 5' RACE reads; one entry per CDR3 protein. The table has 700,000 to 950,000 distinct CDR3 sequences, 58% seen once; the top ten hold around 20%. The specimen was blood. This TCR was recovered from a man aged 25 to 45 in good health.

CDR3 coding DNA: TGTGCCAGTAGTATAACTAGCAGTTCCTACAATGAGCAGTTCTTC. It specifies CASSITSSSYNEQFF. The rearrangement links TRBV19 to TRBJ2-1; weak D call: TRBD2 (6 bases). Germline CDR1 reads LNHDA; CDR2 reads SQIVND (reference sequence). Trimming removed 2 bases at V and 1 base at J, with 9 bases between. The CDR3 totals 15 residues.